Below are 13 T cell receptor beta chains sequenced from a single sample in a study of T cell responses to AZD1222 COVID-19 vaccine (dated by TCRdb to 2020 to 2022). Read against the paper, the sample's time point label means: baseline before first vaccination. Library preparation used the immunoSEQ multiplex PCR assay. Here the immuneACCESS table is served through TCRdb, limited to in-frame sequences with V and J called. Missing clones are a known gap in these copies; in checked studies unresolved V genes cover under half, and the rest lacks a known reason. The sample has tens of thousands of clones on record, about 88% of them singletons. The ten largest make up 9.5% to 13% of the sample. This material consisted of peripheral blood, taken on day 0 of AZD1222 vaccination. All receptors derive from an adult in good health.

CDR3 sequence reads: CASSTTVNNEQFF. CDR3 nucleotides: TGTGCCAGCAGTACCACAGTGAACAATGAGCAGTTCTTC. The V call is TRBV28, the J call TRBJ2-1, with unresolved D. The CDR3 loop spans 13 amino acids. The germline V gene has CDR1 MDHEN and CDR2 SYDVKM. Trimming stripped 5 bases from V and 5 bases from J, with 10 bases between.

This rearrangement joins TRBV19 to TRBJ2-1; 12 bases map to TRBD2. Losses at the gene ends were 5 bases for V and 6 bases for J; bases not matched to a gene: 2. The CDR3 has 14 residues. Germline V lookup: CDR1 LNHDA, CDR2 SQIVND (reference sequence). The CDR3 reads CASSLAGGSNEQFF. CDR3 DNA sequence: TGTGCCAGTAGTCTAGCGGGGGGGTCCAATGAGCAGTTCTTC.

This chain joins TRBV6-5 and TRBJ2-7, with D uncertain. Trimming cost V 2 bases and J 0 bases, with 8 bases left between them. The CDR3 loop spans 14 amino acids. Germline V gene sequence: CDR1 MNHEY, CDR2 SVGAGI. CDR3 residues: CASSYNEASYEQYF. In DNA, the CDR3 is TGTGCCAGCAGTTACAACGAGGCCTCCTACGAGCAGTACTTC.

CDR3 sequence (DNA): TGCAGCGTTGAACCGACCGGGACTCAGGGGATGAGGCAGTATTTT. This codes for CSVEPTGTQGMRQYF. The J gene is TRBJ2-3, the V gene TRBV29-1; D is possibly TRBD1 or TRBD2 (6 bases each). V was clipped by 2 bases and J by 11 bases, with 23 bases between them. The CDR3 runs 15 residues. Germline CDR1 and CDR2: SQVTM and ANQGSEA.

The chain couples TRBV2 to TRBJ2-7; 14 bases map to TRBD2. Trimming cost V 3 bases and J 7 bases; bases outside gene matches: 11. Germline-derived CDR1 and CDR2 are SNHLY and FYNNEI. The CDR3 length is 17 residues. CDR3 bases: TGTGCCAGCAGTGAGAGACGACTAGCGGGAGGGTCTGGAGAGCAGTACTTC. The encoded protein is CASSERRLAGGSGEQYF.

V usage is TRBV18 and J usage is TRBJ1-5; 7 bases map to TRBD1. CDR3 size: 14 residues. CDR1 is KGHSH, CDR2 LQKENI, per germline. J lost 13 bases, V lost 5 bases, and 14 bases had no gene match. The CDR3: CASSDRVQSALQHF. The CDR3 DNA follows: TGTGCCAGCTCAGACAGGGTCCAATCAGCCCTACAGCATTTT.

CDR3 sequence (DNA): TGTGCCAGCAGTTTATTACTTGCAACTAATGAAAAACTGTTTTTT. Amino acids: CASSLLLATNEKLFF. This chain links TRBV27 with TRBJ1-4, with D hard to call. There are 15 residues in the CDR3. Between the trimmed V and J ends, which lost 1 base and 0 bases, there was a span of 6 bases. Germline CDR1 is MNHEY and CDR2 is SMNVEV (reference sequence).

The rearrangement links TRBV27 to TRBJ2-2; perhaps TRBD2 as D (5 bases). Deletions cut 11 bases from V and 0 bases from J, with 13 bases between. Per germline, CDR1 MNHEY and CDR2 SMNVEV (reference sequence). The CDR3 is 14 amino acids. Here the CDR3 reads CASTLAANTGELFF. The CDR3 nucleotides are TGTGCCTCTACCCTAGCAGCGAACACCGGGGAGCTGTTTTTT.

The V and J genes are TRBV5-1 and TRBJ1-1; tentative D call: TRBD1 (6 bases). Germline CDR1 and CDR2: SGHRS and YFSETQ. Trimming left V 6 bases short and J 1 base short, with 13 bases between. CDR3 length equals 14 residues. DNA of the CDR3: TGCGCCAGCACCCTCGGAGGGGGGAACACTGAAGCTTTCTTT. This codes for CASTLGGGNTEAFF.

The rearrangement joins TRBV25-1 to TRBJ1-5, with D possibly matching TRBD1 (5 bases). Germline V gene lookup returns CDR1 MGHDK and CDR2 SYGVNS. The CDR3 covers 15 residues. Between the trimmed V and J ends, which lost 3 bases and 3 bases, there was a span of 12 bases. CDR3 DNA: TGTGCCAGCAGTGATCAGGGAGCTCCCAATCAGCCCCAGCATTTT. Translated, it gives CASSDQGAPNQPQHF.

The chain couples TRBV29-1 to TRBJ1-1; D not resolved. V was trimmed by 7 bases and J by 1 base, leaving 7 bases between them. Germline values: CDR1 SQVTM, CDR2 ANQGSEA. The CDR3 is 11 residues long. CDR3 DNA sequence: TGCAGCGCCGAGGAGAACACTGAAGCTTTCTTT. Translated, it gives CSAEENTEAFF.

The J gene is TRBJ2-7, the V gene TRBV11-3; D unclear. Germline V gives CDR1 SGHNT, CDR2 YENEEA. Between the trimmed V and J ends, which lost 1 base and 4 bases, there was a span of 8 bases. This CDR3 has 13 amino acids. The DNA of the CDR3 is TGTGCCAGCAGCTTAGGGCTAGGGTACGAGCAGTACTTC. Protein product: CASSLGLGYEQYF.

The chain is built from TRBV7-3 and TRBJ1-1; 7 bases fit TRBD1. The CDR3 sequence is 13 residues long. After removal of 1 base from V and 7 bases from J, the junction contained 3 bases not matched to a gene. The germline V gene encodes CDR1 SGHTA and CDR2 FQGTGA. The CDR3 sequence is CASSLNRDSEAFF. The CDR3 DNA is TGTGCCAGCAGCTTAAACCGGGACAGTGAAGCTTTCTTT.